This TCR beta chain appears in the sequencing data of a study of blood T cell repertoires in COVID-19. Libraries were prepared by immunoSEQ multiplex PCR; TCRdb keeps only in-frame clonotypes and omits some of them. Of about 69,000 clones in the sample, nearly 90% are singletons; the top ten hold approximately 5.3%. Trimming stripped 4 bases from V and 1 base from J, with 15 bases between. This CDR3 contains 16 residues. Looked up from germline, CDR1 is SGHRS and CDR2 is YFSETQ. This receptor was identified in a man aged 50 or older with acute or convalescent COVID-19. The sample comprised peripheral blood. The rearrangement joins TRBV5-1 to TRBJ1-5, with D possibly being TRBD1 (6 bases). CDR3 in DNA: TGCGCCAGCAGCGTAGGACCCCAGGGGAGCAATCAGCCCCAGCATTTT. It yields the protein CASSVGPQGSNQPQHF.